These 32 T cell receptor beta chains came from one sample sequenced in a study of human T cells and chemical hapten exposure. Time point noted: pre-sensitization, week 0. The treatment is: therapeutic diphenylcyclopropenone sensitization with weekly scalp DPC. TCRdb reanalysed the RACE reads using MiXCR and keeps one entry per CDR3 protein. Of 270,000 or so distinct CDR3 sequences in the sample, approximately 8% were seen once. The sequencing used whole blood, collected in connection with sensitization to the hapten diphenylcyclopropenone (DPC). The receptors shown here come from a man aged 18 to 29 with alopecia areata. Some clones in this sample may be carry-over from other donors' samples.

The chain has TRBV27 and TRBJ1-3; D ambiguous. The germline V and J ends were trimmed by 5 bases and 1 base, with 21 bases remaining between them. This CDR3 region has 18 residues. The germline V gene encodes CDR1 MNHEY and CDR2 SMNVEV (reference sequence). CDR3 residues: CASSPLADLVSSGNTIYF. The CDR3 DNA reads TGTGCCAGCAGTCCCCTCGCGGATCTGGTTAGTTCTGGAAACACCATATATTTT.

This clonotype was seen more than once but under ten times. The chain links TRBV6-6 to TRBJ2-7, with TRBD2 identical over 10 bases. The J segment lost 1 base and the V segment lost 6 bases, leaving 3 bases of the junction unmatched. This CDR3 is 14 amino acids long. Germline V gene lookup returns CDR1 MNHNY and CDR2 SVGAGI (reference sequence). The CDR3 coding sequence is TGTGCCAGCAGGAAGACTAGCGGGTCCTACGAGCAGTACTTC. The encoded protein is CASRKTSGSYEQYF.

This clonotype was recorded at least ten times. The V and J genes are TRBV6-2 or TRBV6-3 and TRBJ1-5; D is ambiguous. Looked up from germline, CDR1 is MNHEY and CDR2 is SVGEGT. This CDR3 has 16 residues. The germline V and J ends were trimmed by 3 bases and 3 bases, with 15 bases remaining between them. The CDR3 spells CASSYFPSGANQPQHF. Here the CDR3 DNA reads TGTGCCAGCAGTTATTTTCCCAGCGGCGCCAATCAGCCCCAGCATTTT.

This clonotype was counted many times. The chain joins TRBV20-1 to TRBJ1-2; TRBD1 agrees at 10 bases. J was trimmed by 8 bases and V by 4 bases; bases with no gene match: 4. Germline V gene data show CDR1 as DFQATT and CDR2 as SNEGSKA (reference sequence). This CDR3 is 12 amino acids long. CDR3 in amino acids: CSATGTGDGYTF. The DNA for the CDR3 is TGCAGTGCTACAGGGACAGGGGACGGCTACACCTTC.

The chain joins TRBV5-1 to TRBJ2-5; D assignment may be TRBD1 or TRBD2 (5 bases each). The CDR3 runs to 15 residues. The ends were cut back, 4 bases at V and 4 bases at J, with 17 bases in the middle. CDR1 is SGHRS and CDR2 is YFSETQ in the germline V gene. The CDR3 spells CASSEAGTPGETQYF. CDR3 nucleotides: TGCGCCAGCAGCGAGGCCGGGACCCCGGGAGAGACCCAGTACTTC.

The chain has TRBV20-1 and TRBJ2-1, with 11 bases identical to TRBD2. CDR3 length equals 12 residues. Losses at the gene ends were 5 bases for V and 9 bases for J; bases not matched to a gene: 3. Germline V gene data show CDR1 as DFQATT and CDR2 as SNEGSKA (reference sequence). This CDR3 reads CSALAGGSEQFF. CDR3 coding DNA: TGCAGTGCTCTAGCGGGGGGCAGTGAGCAGTTCTTC.

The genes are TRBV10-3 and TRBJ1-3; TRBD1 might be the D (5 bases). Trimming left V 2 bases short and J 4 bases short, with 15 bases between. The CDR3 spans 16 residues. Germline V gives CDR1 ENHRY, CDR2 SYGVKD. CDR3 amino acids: CAISESYGASGNTIYF. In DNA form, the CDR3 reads TGTGCCATCAGTGAGAGCTACGGGGCTTCGGGAAACACCATATATTTT.

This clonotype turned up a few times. CDR3 DNA: TGTGCCAGCAGCCCCCGGGACAGGGAAGGGGCTGAAGCTTTCTTT. Residues: CASSPRDREGAEAFF. V usage is TRBV9 and J usage is TRBJ1-1, with 9 bases lining up with TRBD1. Germline assignment: CDR1 SGDLS and CDR2 YYNGEE. The CDR3 length is 15 residues. After removal of 4 bases from V and 6 bases from J, the junction contained 10 bases not matched to a gene.

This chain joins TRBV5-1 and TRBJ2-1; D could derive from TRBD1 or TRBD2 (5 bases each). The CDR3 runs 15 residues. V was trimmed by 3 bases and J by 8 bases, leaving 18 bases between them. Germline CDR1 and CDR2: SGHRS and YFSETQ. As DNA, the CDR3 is TGCGCCAGCAGCTACTACACCGGGGCCCCGGATGAGCAGTTCTTC. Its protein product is CASSYYTGAPDEQFF.

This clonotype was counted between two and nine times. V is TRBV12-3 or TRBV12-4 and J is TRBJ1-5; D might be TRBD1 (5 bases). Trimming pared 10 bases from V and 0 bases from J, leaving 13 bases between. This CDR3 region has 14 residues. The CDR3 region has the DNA TGTGCCACCAGCCAGGGAAATAGCAATCAGCCCCAGCATTTT. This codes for CATSQGNSNQPQHF.

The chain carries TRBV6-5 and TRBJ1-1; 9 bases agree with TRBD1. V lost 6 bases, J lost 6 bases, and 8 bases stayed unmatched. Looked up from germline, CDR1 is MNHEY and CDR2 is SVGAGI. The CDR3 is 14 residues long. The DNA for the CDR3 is TGTGCCAGCAGCGGGGACAGGGCGTCGGCTGAAGCTTTCTTT. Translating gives CASSGDRASAEAFF.

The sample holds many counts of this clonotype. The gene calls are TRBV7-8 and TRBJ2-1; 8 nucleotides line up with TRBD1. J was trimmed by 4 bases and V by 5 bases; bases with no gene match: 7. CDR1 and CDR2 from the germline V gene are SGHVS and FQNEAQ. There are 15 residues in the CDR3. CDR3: CASSAQRDRYNEQFF. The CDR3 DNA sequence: TGTGCCAGCAGCGCCCAGAGGGACAGGTACAATGAGCAGTTCTTC.

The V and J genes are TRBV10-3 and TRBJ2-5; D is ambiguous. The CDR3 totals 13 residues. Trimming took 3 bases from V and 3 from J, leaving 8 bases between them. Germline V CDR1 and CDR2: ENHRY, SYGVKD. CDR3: CAISDPLKETQYF. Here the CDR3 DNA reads TGTGCCATCAGTGACCCCCTTAAAGAGACCCAGTACTTC.

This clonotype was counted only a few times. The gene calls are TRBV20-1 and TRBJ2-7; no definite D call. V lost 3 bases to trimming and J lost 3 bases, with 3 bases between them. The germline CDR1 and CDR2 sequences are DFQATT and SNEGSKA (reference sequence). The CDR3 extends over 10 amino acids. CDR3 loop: CSASRYEQYV. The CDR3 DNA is TGCAGTGCTAGTCGCTACGAGCAGTACGTC.

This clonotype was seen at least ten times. CDR3 residues: CSAKRTGLGNSPLHF. The CDR3 DNA reads as TGCAGTGCTAAACGGACAGGGTTGGGCAATTCACCCCTCCACTTT. This chain uses TRBV20-1 with TRBJ1-6, with TRBD1 matching 8 bases. The CDR3 totals 15 residues. CDR1 DFQATT and CDR2 SNEGSKA come from the germline V gene (reference sequence). The V segment lost 4 bases and the J segment 7 bases; nucleotides outside the gene matches: 9.

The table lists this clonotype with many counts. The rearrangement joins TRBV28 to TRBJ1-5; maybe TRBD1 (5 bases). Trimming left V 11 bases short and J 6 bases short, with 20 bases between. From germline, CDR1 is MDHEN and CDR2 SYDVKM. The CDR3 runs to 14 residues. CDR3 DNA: TGTGCCGGACGGTACGGGGGATCAGGTCAGCCCCAGCATTTT. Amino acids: CAGRYGGSGQPQHF.

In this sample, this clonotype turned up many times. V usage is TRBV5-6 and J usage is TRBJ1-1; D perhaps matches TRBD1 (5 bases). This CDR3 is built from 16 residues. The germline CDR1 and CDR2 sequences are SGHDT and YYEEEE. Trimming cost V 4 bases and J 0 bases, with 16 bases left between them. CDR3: CASSVGTLDLNTEAFF. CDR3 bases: TGTGCCAGCAGCGTAGGGACGCTGGACTTGAACACTGAAGCTTTCTTT.

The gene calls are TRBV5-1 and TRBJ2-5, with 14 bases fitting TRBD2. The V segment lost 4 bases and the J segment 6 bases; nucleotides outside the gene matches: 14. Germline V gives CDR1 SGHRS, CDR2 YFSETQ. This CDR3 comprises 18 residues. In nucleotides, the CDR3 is TGCGCCAGCAGCCCCGGACTAGCGGGGGGTCTTTCTATACAGACCCAGTACTTC. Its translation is CASSPGLAGGLSIQTQYF.

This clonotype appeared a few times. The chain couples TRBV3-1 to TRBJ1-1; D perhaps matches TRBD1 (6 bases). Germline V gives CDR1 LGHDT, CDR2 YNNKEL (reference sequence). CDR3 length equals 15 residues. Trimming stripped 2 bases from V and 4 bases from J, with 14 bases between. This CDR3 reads CASSQKQGGGTEAFF. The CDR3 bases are TGTGCCAGCAGCCAAAAACAGGGAGGGGGCACTGAAGCTTTCTTT.

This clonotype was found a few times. The chain's CDR3 is CSARRQAISYEQYF. Written as DNA, the CDR3 is TGCAGTGCTAGGAGACAGGCTATATCCTACGAGCAGTACTTC. The chain joins TRBV20-1 to TRBJ2-7; a possible D gene is TRBD1 (6 bases). V was shortened by 3 bases and J by 1 base, with 13 bases between the two germline ends. The CDR3 has 14 residues. CDR1 is DFQATT and CDR2 is SNEGSKA in the germline V gene (reference sequence).

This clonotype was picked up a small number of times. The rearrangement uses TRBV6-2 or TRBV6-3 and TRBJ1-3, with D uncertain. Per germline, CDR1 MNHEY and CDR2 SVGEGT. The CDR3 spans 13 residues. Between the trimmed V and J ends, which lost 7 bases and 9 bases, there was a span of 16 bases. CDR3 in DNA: TGTGCCAGCACCACCAGCGTCGAAAGCACCATATATTTT. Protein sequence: CASTTSVESTIYF.

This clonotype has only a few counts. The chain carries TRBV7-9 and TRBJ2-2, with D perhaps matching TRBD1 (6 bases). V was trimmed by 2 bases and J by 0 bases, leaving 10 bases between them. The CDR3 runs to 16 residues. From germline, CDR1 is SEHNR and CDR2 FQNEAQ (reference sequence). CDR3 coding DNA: TGTGCCAGCAGCTTATACAGGGCGCCGAACACCGGGGAGCTGTTTTTT. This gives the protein CASSLYRAPNTGELFF.

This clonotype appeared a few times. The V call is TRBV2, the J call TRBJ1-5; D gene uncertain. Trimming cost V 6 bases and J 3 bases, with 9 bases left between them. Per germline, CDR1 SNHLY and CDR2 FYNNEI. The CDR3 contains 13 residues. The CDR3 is CASRDGLNQPQHF. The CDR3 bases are TGTGCCAGCAGGGACGGACTCAATCAGCCCCAGCATTTT. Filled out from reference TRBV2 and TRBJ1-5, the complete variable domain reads EPEVTQTPSHQVTQMGQEVILRCVPISNHLYFYWYRQILGQKVEFLVSFYNNEISEKSEIFDDQFSVERPDGSNFTLKIRSTKLEDSAMYFCASRDGLNQPQHFGDGTRLSIL.

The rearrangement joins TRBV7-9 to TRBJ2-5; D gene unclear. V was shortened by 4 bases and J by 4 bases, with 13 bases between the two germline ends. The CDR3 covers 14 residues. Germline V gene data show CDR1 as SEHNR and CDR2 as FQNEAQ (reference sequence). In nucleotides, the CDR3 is TGTGCCAGCAGCTCTCGGTTGGATGGAGAGACCCAGTACTTC. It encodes CASSSRLDGETQYF.

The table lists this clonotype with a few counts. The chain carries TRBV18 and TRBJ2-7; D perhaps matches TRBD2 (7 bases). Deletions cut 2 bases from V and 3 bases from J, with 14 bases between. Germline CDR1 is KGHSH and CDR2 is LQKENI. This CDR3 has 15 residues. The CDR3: CASSPTPGGHYEQYF. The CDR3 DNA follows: TGTGCCAGCTCACCAACGCCGGGGGGCCACTACGAGCAGTACTTC.

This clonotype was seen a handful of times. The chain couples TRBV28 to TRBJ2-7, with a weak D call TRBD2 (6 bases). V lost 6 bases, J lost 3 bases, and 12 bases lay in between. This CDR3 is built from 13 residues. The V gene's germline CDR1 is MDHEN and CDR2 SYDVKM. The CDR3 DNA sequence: TGTGCCAGCAGAACTTCGGGGGTCTACGAGCAGTACTTC. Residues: CASRTSGVYEQYF.

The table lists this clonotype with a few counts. CDR3 protein: CAVWDRSNEKLFF. In DNA, the CDR3 is TGTGCCGTATGGGACCGTTCTAATGAAAAACTGTTTTTT. The chain has TRBV7-7 and TRBJ1-4, with D possibly being TRBD1 (5 bases). Germline CDR1 and CDR2: SSHAT and FNYEAQ (reference sequence). Trimming removed 11 bases from V and 3 bases from J, with 13 bases in between. The CDR3 is made up of 13 amino acids.

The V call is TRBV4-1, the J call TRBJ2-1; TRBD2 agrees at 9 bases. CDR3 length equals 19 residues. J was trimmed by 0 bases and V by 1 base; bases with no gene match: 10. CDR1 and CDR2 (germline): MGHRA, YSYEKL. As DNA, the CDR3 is TGCGCCAGCAGCCAAGTGAGAGCGGGGGGCCTCAGCTCCTACAATGAGCAGTTCTTC. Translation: CASSQVRAGGLSSYNEQFF.

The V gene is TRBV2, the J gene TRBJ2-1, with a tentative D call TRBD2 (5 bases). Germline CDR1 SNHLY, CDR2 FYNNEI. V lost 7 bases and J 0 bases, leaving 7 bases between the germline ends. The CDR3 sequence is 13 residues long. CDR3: CASMAGSYNEQFF. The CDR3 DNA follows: TGTGCCAGCATGGCGGGCTCCTACAATGAGCAGTTCTTC.

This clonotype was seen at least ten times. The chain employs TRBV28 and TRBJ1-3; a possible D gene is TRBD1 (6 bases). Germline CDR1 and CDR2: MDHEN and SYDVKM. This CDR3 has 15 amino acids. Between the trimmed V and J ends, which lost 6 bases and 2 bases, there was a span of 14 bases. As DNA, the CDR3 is TGTGCCAGCAGCTTCCCCAGGGGAACTGGAAACACCATATATTTT. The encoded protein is CASSFPRGTGNTIYF.

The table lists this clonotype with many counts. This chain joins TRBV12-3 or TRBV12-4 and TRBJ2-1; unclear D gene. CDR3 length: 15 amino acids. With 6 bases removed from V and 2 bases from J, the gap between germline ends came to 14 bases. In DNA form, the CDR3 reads TGTGCCAGCAGCTCGCATAATTTACCCTACAATGAGCAGTTCTTC. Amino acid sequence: CASSSHNLPYNEQFF.

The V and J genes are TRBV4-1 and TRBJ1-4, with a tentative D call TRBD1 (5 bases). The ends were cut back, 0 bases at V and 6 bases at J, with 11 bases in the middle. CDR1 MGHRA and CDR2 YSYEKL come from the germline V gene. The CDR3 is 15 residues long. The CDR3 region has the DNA TGCGCCAGCAGCCAAGATTGGGACGGAGATGAAAAACTGTTTTTT. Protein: CASSQDWDGDEKLFF.